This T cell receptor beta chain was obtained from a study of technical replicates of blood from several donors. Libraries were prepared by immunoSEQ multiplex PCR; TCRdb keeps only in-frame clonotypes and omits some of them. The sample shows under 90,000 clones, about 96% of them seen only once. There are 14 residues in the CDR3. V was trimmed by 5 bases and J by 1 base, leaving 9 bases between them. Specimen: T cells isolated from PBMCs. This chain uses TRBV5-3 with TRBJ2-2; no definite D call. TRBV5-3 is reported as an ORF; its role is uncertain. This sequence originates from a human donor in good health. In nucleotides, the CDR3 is TGTGCCAGAAGACGAGTACGGAACACCGGGGAGCTGTTTTTT. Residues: CARRRVRNTGELFF.